These T cell receptor beta chains were read from a single sample in a study of breast tumors, draining lymph nodes, adjacent tissues. TCRdb re-called the multiplex PCR reads through MiXCR, storing one row per CDR3 protein. The repertoire includes approximately 17,000 distinct CDR3 sequences, 45% of them detected once, and about an eighth sits in the top ten. The sample consisted of tumor-adjacent breast tissue. These TCRs come from a female donor with breast cancer. Some clones in this sample may be carry-over from other donors' samples. Each CDR3 is given with its conserved first and last residue. D genes are given only for firm matches. Clone size is given for some rows only: seen once, a few or many times, or a class if the clone is expanded.

j_call	d_call	clone_size	cdr3_length	v_call	cdr3_nt	cdr3_aa
TRBJ1-2	TRBD1	-	14	TRBV2	TGTGCCAGCACCCCGGACAGGGAAGGCTATGGCTACACCTTC	CASTPDREGYGYTF
TRBJ1-2	TRBD1	-	14	TRBV9	TGTGCCAGCAGCCCGACAGGGGGCAGAGCCGGCTACACCTTC	CASSPTGGRAGYTF
TRBJ2-3	-	-	15	TRBV5-6	TGTGCCAGCAGCTCCCGGGACCGTAGCACAGATACGCAGTATTTT	CASSSRDRSTDTQYF
TRBJ1-2	TRBD1	-	15	TRBV7-9	TGTGCCAGCAGCTTCGGACAGGGAAAGATCTATGGCTATACCTTC	CASSFGQGKIYGYTF
TRBJ2-2	TRBD2	many	15	TRBV7-2	TGTGCCAGCAGCTTCGGGACTAGCATGTCCGGGGAGCTGTTTTTT	CASSFGTSMSGELFF
TRBJ2-1	-	many	11	TRBV30	TGTGCCCGAATAAGTAGAGATGAGCAGTTCTTC	CARISRDEQFF
TRBJ1-2	-	-	15	TRBV5-1	TGCGCCAGCGGCTCGGGTATTACAGGGAGCTGTGGCTACACCTTC	CASGSGITGSCGYTF
TRBJ1-2	TRBD1	-	14	TRBV20-1	TGCAGTGCTAGAGCCGGGACAGACCTGTATGGCTACACCTTC	CSARAGTDLYGYTF
TRBJ1-1	-	few	14	TRBV15	TGTGCCACCAGCAGAGATTTCGGGGGCACTGAAGCTTTCTTT	CATSRDFGGTEAFF
TRBJ2-2	-	once	15	TRBV5-1	TGCGCCAGCAGATCCGGGACAACGAACACCGGGGAGCTGTTTTTT	CASRSGTTNTGELFF
TRBJ2-2	TRBD2	few	14	TRBV6-5	TGTGCCAGAAGACTAGCGGGAGCCGGCGGGGAGCTGTTTTTT	CARRLAGAGGELFF
TRBJ1-2	TRBD1	-	13	TRBV27	TGTGCCAGCAGTTATAGACAGGGGATCGGCTACACCTTC	CASSYRQGIGYTF
TRBJ1-6	-	-	15	TRBV5-5	TGTGCCAGCGATGGGCGGGGAGCCCTAGCTTCACCCCTCCACTTT	CASDGRGALASPLHF
TRBJ1-4	-	many	14	TRBV6-2/TRBV6-3	TGTGCCAGCAGTAACCGGGACTTTAATGAAAAACTGTTTTTT	CASSNRDFNEKLFF
TRBJ2-1	TRBD2	medium-sized	15	TRBV7-2	TGTGCCAGCAGCTTAGGGAGGCGGGGGACGAATGAGCAGTTCTTC	CASSLGRRGTNEQFF
TRBJ2-1	-	-	14	TRBV15	TGTGCCACCAGCAGAGTACTCCAGTACAATGAGCAGTTCTTC	CATSRVLQYNEQFF
TRBJ2-3	TRBD2	-	17	TRBV5-5	TGTGCCAGCAGCCCGGGGACTAGCGGGGGGTTCACAGATACGCAGTATTTT	CASSPGTSGGFTDTQYF
TRBJ2-7	TRBD2	many	14	TRBV19	TGTGCCAGTAAGACTAGCGGGAGCTCCTACGAGCAGTACTTC	CASKTSGSSYEQYF
TRBJ1-2	-	-	14	TRBV6-2/TRBV6-3	TGTGCCAGCAGTTACTCGGAAGGGATCTATGGCTACACCTTC	CASSYSEGIYGYTF
TRBJ1-2	TRBD1	-	14	TRBV4-2	TGTGCCAGCAGCCAAGCCGGGACAGGGAACGGCTACACCTTC	CASSQAGTGNGYTF
TRBJ1-2	TRBD1	-	13	TRBV2	TGTGCCAGCAGGTCACAGGGGCTGGATGGCTACACCTTC	CASRSQGLDGYTF
TRBJ1-5	-	-	16	TRBV24-1	TGTGCCATTGTGCGGCCCACGGGGGATTGCAATCAGCCCCAGCATTTT	CAIVRPTGDCNQPQHF
TRBJ2-1	-	-	13	TRBV9	TGTGCCAGCAGCGTAGACGGTTCCAATGAGCAGTTCTTC	CASSVDGSNEQFF
TRBJ2-3	TRBD2	-	12	TRBV24-1	TGTGCCACCAGTGGACGGGAGGATACGCGGTATTTT	CATSGREDTRYF
TRBJ2-7	-	-	20	TRBV7-2	-	CASSFYICSASRGQAYEQYF
TRBJ2-7	-	-	13	TRBV11-2	TGTGCCAGCAGCCCAGAGCCGGAGGACGAGCAGTACTTC	CASSPEPEDEQYF
TRBJ2-7	TRBD2	-	15	TRBV5-1	TGCGCCAGCAGTCCCCGGACTAGCGCGTCCTACGAGCAGTACTTC	CASSPRTSASYEQYF
TRBJ1-2	-	-	13	TRBV19	TGTGCCAGTAGTTCACAGATTAACTATGGCTACACCTTC	CASSSQINYGYTF